The present TCR beta chain was sequenced within a study of CXCR3-negative and CXCR3-positive naive CD8 T cells. Findings of the study overall: Naive cells, whether CXCR3-negative or CXCR3-positive, had similar TRBV-TRBJ usage, while memory cells differed.

Germline V gene sequence: CDR1 SQVTM, CDR2 ANQGSEA. The CDR3 runs to 13 residues. Turning to this clonotype: As yet, its antigen is unknown.

The authors made the TRB cDNA libraries by 5' RACE using UMI labels. Each CDR3 protein gets one entry in TCRdb, which reprocessed the 5' RACE reads and gives no DNA. The sample includes 75,000 to 95,000 distinct CDR3 sequences. The receptor was derived from a human donor in good health. Some clones in this sample may be carry-over from other donors' samples. This chain joins TRBV29-1 and TRBJ2-1; TCRdb names TRBD1, which stays unverified in the absence of DNA. The material sequenced was naive CXCR3- CD8+ T cells from blood. Subset here: CD45RO-CCR7+CD27+CD95- naive CD8+ T cells lacking CXCR3 (TNR3-). CDR3 amino acids: CSVRDSSYNEQFF.